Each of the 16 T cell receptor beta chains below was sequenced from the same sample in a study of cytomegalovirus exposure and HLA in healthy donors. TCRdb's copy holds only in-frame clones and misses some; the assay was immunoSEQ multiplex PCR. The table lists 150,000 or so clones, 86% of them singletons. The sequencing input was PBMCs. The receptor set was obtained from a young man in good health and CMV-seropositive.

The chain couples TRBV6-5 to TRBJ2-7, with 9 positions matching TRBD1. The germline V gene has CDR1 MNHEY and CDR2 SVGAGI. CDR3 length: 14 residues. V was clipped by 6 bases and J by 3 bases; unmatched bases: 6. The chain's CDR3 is CASSTMDRGYEQYF. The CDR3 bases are TGTGCCAGCAGCACCATGGACAGGGGCTACGAGCAGTACTTC.

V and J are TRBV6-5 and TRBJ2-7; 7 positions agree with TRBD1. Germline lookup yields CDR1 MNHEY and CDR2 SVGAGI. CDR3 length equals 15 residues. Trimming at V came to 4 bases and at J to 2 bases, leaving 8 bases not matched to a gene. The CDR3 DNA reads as TGTGCCAGCAGTTCCCTTAGGGGGCTCACCTACGAGCAGTACTTC. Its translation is CASSSLRGLTYEQYF.

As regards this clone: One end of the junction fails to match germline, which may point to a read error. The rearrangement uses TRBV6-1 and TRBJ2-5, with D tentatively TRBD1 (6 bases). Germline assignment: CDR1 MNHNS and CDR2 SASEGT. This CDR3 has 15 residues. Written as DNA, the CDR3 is TGTGCCAGCAGTAAAGCACAGGGACCCCCAGAGACCCAGTACTTC. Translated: CASSKAQGPPETQYF.

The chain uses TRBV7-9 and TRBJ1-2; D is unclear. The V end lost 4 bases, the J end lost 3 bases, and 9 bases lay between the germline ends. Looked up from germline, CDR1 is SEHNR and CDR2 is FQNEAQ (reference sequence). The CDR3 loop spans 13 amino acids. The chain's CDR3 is CASSSAPDYGYTF. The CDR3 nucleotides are TGTGCCAGCAGCTCCGCCCCGGACTATGGCTACACCTTC.

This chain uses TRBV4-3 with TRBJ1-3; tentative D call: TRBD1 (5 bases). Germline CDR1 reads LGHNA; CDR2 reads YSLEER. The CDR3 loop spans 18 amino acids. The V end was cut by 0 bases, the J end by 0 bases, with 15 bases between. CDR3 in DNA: TGCGCCAGCAGCCAAGATCGGGCGGGGGGTTCCTCTGGAAACACCATATATTTT. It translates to CASSQDRAGGSSGNTIYF.

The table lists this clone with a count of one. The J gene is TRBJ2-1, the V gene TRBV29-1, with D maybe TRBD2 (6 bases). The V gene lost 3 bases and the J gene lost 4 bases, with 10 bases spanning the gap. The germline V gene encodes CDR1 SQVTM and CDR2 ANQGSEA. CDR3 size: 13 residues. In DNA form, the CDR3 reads TGCAGCGTTGATTGGGGGAGGTACAATGAGCAGTTCTTC. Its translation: CSVDWGRYNEQFF.

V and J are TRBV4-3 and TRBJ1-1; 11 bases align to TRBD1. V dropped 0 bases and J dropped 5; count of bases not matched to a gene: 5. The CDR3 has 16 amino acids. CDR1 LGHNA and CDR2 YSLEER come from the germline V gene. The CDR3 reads CASSQDWGTGGTEAFF. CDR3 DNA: TGCGCCAGCAGCCAAGATTGGGGGACAGGGGGTACTGAAGCTTTCTTT.

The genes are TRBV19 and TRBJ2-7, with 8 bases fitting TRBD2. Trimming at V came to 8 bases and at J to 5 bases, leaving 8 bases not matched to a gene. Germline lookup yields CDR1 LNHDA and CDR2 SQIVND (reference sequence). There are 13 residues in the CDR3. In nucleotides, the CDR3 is TGTGCCAGTGGGACTAGGGGTCTTGACGAGCAGTACTTC. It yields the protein CASGTRGLDEQYF.

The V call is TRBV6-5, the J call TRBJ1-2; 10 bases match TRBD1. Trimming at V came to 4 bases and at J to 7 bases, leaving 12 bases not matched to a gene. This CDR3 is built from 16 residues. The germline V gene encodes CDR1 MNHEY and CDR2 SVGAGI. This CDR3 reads CASSFSPGQGSSGYTF. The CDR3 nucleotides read TGTGCCAGCAGTTTTTCCCCGGGACAGGGGTCAAGTGGCTACACCTTC.

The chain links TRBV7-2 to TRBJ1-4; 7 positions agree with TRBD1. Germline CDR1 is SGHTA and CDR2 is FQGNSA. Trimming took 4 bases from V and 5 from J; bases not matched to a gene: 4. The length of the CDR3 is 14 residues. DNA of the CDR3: TGTGCCAGCAGCTCACAGGGGATAAATGAAAAACTGTTTTTT. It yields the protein CASSSQGINEKLFF.

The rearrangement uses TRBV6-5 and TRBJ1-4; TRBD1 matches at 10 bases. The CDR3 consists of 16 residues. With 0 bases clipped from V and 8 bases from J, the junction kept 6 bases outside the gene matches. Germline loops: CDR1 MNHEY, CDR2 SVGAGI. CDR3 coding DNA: TGTGCCAGCAGTTACTCATTCGGACAGGGGGGGGAAAAACTGTTTTTT. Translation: CASSYSFGQGGEKLFF.

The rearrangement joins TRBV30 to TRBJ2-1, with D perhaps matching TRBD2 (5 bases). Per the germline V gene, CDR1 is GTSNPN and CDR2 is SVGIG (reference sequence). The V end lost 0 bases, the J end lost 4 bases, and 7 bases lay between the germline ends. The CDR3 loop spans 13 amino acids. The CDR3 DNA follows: TGTGCCTGGAGTGTACTAGAATACAATGAGCAGTTCTTC. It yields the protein CAWSVLEYNEQFF.

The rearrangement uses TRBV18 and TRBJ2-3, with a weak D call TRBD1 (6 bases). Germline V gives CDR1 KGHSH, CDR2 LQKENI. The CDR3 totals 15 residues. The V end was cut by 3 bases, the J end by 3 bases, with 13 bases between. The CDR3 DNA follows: TGTGCCAGCTCACCTAGACAGGAAATTACAGATACGCAGTATTTT. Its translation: CASSPRQEITDTQYF.

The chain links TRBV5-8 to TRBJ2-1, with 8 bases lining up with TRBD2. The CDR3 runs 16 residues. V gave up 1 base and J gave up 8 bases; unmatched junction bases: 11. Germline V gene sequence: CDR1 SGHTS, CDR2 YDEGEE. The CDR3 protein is CASSLRLAGWGHEQFF. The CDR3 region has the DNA TGTGCCAGCAGCTTGAGGCTAGCGGGTTGGGGCCATGAGCAGTTCTTC. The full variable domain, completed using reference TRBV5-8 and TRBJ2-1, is EAGVTQSPTHLIKTRGQQATLRCSPISGHTSVYWYQQALGLGLQFLLWYDEGEERNRGNFPPRFSGRQFPNYSSELNVNALELEDSALYLCASSLRLAGWGHEQFFGPGTRLTVL.

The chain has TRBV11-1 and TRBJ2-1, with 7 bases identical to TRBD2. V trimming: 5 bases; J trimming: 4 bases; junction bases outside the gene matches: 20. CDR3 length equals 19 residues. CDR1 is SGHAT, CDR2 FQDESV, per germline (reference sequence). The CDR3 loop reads CASSPHSGTAGSLYNEQFF. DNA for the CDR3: TGTGCCAGCAGCCCCCACTCGGGTACAGCGGGGAGCCTATACAATGAGCAGTTCTTC.

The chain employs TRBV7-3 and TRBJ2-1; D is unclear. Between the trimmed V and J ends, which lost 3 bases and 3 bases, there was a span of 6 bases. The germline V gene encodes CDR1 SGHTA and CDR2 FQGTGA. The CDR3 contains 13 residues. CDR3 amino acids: CASSLTGYNEQFF. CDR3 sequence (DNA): TGTGCCAGCAGCTTGACTGGCTACAATGAGCAGTTCTTC.